The T cell receptor beta chain described here comes from a study of T cells in Graves' hyperthyroidism and ophthalmopathy. In this sample, this clonotype turned up many times. Researchers amplified the TCR beta CDR3 regions from RNA transcripts. First-round RT-PCR of the TCR CDR3 relied on the HTBI primer set. TCRdb recomputed calls from the multiplex PCR reads with MiXCR, one row per CDR3 protein. The sample shows hundreds of thousands of distinct CDR3 sequences, around 13% of them seen only once. This clonotype was obtained from a woman aged 50 to 65 with Graves' ophthalmopathy. The sequenced sample was blood.

The CDR3 protein is CASSLVVADTQYF. DNA for the CDR3: TGTGCCAGCAGTTTAGTGGTGGCAGATACGCAGTATTTT. V usage is TRBV28 and J usage is TRBJ2-3; no reliable D call. The CDR3 is 13 residues long. V gave up 2 bases and J gave up 4 bases, with 7 bases separating them. The V gene's germline CDR1 is MDHEN and CDR2 SYDVKM.